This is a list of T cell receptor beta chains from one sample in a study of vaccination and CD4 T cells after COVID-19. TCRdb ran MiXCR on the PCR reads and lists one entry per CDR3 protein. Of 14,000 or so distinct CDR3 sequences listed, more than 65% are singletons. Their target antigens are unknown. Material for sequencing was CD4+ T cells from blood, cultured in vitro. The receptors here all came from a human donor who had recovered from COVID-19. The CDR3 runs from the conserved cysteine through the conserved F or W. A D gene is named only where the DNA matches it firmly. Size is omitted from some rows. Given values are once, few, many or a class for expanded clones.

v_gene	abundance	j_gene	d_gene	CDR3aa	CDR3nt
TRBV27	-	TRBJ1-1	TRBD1	CASRPGGQGKAFF	TGTGCCAGCAGACCCGGGGGACAGGGGAAAGCTTTCTTT
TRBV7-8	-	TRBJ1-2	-	CASSLESGVYGYTF	TGTGCCAGCAGCTTAGAATCAGGGGTCTATGGCTACACCTTC
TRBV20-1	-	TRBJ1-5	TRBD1	CSGAGGAGQPQHF	TGCAGTGGAGCAGGGGGCGCGGGGCAGCCCCAGCATTTT
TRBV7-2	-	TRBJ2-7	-	CASSLVAGSSYEQYF	TGTGCCAGCAGCTTAGTGGCGGGGTCCTCCTACGAGCAGTACTTC
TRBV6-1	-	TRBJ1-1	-	CASSEGREAFF	TGTGCCAGCAGCGAGGGACGTGAAGCTTTCTTT
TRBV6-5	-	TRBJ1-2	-	CASSYKGQSYGYTF	TGTGCCAGCAGTTACAAGGGCCAGAGCTATGGCTACACCTTC
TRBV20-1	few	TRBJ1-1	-	CSARRDNTEAFF	TGCAGTGCTAGACGAGACAACACTGAAGCTTTCTTT
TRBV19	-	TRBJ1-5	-	CASSIGVSGDQPQHF	TGTGCCAGTAGTATAGGTGTGTCAGGAGATCAGCCCCAGCATTTT
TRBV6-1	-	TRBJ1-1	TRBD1	CASSPQGQVGSEAFF	TGTGCCAGCAGCCCTCAGGGACAGGTGGGGTCTGAAGCTTTCTTT
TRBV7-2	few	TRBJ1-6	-	CASSLQSRANSPLHF	TGTGCCAGCAGCCTCCAGTCTAGGGCGAATTCACCCCTCCACTTT
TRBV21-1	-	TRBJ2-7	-	CASSTQGQWNHEQYF	TGTGCCAGCAGCACCCAGGGACAGTGGAACCACGAGCAGTACTTC
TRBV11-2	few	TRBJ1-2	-	CASSLVVGPTGNYGYTF	TGTGCCAGCAGCTTAGTAGTGGGCCCGACGGGAAACTATGGCTACACCTTC
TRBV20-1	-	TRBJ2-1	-	CSARQSPYNEQFF	TGCAGTGCTAGGCAGTCTCCCTACAATGAGCAGTTCTTC
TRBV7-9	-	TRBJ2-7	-	CASSPEGGSTYEQYF	TGTGCCAGCAGCCCCGAGGGGGGGTCGACCTACGAGCAGTACTTC
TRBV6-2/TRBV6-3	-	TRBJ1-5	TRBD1	CASSNRGLQPQHF	TGTGCCAGCAGTAACAGGGGGCTTCAGCCCCAGCATTTT
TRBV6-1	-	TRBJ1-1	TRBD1	CASRQQGRGMNTEAFF	TGTGCCAGCAGGCAACAGGGGAGGGGGATGAACACTGAAGCTTTCTTT
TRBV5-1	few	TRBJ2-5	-	CASTQGRGRETQYF	TGCGCCAGCACCCAGGGGAGGGGGAGAGAGACCCAGTACTTC
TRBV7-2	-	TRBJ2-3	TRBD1	CASSSRDSFDTDTQYF	TGTGCCAGCAGCTCCCGGGACAGTTTCGACACAGATACGCAGTATTTT
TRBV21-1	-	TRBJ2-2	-	CASSNVPTRGHCTGELFF	TGTGCCAGCAGCAATGTCCCGACCAGGGGGCATTGCACCGGGGAGCTGTTTTTT
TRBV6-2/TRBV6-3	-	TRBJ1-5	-	CASSYSGVQPQHF	TGTGCCAGCAGTTACTCGGGGGTTCAGCCCCAGCATTTT
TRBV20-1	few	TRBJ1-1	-	CSARRGPGTEAFF	TGCAGTGCTAGGCGCGGACCTGGCACTGAAGCTTTCTTT
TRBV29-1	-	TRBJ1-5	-	CSVEVGLQGQPQHF	TGCAGCGTTGAAGTAGGACTACAGGGCCAGCCCCAGCATTTT
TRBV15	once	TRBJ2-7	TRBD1	CATSSLDREGYEQYF	TGTGCCACCAGCAGTCTGGACAGGGAAGGATACGAGCAGTACTTC
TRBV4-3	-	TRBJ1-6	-	CASSRGTGSSSPLHF	TGCGCCAGCAGCCGAGGTACAGGGTCCAGTTCACCCCTCCACTTT
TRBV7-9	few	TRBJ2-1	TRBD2	CASSALAGGNNEQFF	TGTGCCAGCAGCGCTCTAGCGGGAGGGAACAATGAGCAGTTCTTC
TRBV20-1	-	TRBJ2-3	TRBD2	CSARSEREGRDTQYF	TGCAGTGCTAGATCGGAGCGGGAGGGGCGAGATACGCAGTATTTT
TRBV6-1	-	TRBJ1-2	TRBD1	CASTRSGTGVYGYTF	TGTGCCAGCACCCGGTCCGGGACAGGGGTCTATGGCTACACCTTC
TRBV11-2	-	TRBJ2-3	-	CASSPRLDSYSDTQYF	TGTGCCAGCAGCCCCCGACTAGACTCGTATTCAGATACGCAGTATTTT
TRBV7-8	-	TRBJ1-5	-	CASSPGGRDYSNQPQHF	TGTGCCAGCAGCCCGGGGGGCAGGGATTATAGCAATCAGCCCCAGCATTTT
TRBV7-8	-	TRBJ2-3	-	CASSIQSGSTQYF	TGTGCCAGCAGCATCCAATCAGGGAGTACGCAGTATTTT
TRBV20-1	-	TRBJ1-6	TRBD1	CSAREGTAFNSPLHF	TGCAGTGCTAGAGAAGGGACAGCTTTTAATTCACCCCTCCACTTT
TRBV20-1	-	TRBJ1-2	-	CSARDWGGLGYTF	TGCAGTGCTAGAGATTGGGGGGGCTTGGGCTACACCTTC
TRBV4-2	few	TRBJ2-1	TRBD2	CASSQDQGLAGYNNEQFF	TGTGCCAGCAGCCAAGATCAGGGCCTAGCGGGTTATAACAATGAGCAGTTCTTC
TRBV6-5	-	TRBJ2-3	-	CASSYSWSGATDTQYF	TGTGCCAGCAGTTACTCCTGGTCGGGGGCAACAGATACGCAGTATTTT
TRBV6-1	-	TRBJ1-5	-	CASSRRGGLGEAQHF	TGTGCCAGCAGCCGGAGAGGAGGGCTCGGTGAGGCCCAGCATTTT
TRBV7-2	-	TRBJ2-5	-	CASSLAGGLETQYF	TGTGCCAGCAGCTTAGCGGGAGGCCTTGAGACCCAGTACTTC
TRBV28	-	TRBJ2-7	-	CASSSPSTADCEQYF	TGTGCCAGCAGTTCTCCTAGTACCGCAGACTGCGAGCAGTACTTC
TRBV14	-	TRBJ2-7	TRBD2	CASSHAGAEYF	TGTGCCAGCAGCCACGCGGGAGCGGAGTACTTC
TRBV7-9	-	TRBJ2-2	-	CASSLASRTGELFF	TGTGCCAGCAGCTTGGCTAGCCGCACCGGGGAGCTGTTTTTT
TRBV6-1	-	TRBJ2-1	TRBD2	CASSRLAQKNEQFF	TGTGCCAGCAGTAGACTAGCTCAGAAGAATGAGCAGTTCTTC
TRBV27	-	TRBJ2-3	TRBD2	CASNTPLGGLASGGTQYF	TGTGCCAGCAATACCCCCCTCGGGGGACTAGCGTCTGGGGGTACGCAGTATTTT
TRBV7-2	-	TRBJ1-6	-	CASSLGRNSPLHF	TGTGCCAGCAGCTTGGGGCGAAATTCACCCCTCCACTTT
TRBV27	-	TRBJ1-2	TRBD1	CASSSPLRAGGRGGYTF	TGTGCCAGCAGTTCCCCACTCCGTGCAGGGGGCAGGGGTGGCTACACCTTC
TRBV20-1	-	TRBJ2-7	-	CSTLGGAFYEQYF	TGCAGTACCCTGGGCGGGGCCTTTTACGAGCAGTACTTC
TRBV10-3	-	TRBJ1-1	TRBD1	CAISEQGTKAFF	TGTGCCATCAGTGAACAGGGGACCAAAGCTTTCTTT
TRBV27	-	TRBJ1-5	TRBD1	CASKTGYFGNQPQHF	TGTGCCAGCAAGACAGGGTATTTCGGCAATCAGCCCCAGCATTTT
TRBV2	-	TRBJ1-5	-	CASTVARLYSNQPQHF	TGTGCCAGCACGGTCGCCAGACTCTATAGCAATCAGCCCCAGCATTTT
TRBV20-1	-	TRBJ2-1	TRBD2	CSATSPGLAGSRDEQFF	TGCAGTGCTACTAGTCCGGGACTAGCGGGAAGTCGCGATGAGCAGTTCTTC
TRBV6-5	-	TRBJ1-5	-	CASSYSDNVGWPQHF	TGTGCCAGCAGTTACTCGGACAATGTGGGGTGGCCCCAGCATTTT
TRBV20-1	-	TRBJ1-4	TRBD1	CSAVRQGALEKLFF	TGCAGTGCTGTGCGGCAGGGGGCCTTGGAAAAACTGTTTTTT
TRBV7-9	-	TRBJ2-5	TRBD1	CASSPRDRVGETQYF	TGTGCCAGCAGCCCCCGGGACAGGGTGGGGGAGACCCAGTACTTC
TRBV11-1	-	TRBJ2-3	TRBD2	CASSLDTRTSGRADTQYF	TGTGCCAGCAGCTTAGACACAAGAACTAGCGGGAGGGCAGATACGCAGTATTTT
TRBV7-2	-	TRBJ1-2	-	CASSSSRMYGYTF	TGTGCCAGCAGCTCGAGTAGGATGTATGGCTACACCTTC
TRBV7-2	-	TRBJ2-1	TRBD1	CASSVTSGQGNEQFF	TGTGCCAGCAGCGTAACGAGTGGACAGGGTAATGAGCAGTTCTTC
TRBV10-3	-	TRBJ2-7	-	CAISESGRPYEQYF	TGTGCCATCAGTGAGTCTGGTCGTCCCTACGAGCAGTACTTC
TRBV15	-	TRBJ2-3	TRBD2	CATSRVDGRPPDTQYF	TGTGCCACCAGCAGAGTGGACGGGAGGCCCCCAGATACGCAGTATTTT
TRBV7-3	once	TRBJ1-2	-	CASSPGGVLRDGYTF	TGTGCCAGCAGCCCGGGCGGAGTCCTTCGAGATGGCTACACCTTC
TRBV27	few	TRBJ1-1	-	CASTPAGKFRLAGAFF	TGTGCCAGCACCCCGGCCGGAAAATTCCGGCTGGCCGGAGCTTTCTTT